One sample yielded the 18 T cell receptor beta chains listed below, sequenced in a study of radiotherapy plus CTLA-4 blockade in lung cancer. TCRdb's copy holds only in-frame clones and misses some; the assay was immunoSEQ multiplex PCR. The sample lists 65,000 to 70,000 clones; less than 80% were seen once. Sequences were derived from peripheral blood, sampled from a patient treated with radiotherapy plus ipilimumab. These TCRs come from a human donor with non-small cell lung cancer who had a complete response to radiotherapy plus ipilimumab.

This chain connects TRBV16 to TRBJ1-5; unclear D gene. Per the germline V gene, CDR1 is KGHSY and CDR2 is FQNENV. The CDR3 length is 12 residues. The V and J ends lost 2 bases and 4 bases respectively, with 3 bases between them. DNA for the CDR3: TGTGCCAGCAGCCAAAGGAATCAGCCCCAGCATTTT. Residues: CASSQRNQPQHF.

This chain links TRBV6-6 with TRBJ2-2; D unclear. The CDR3 is made up of 14 amino acids. The germline V and J ends were trimmed by 2 bases and 5 bases, with 9 bases remaining between them. Germline V gene data show CDR1 as MNHNY and CDR2 as SVGAGI (reference sequence). CDR3 DNA: TGTGCCAGCAGTTACGGCGGACCTACCGGGGAGCTGTTTTTT. This sequence encodes CASSYGGPTGELFF.

This clone was detected only once. The chain combines TRBV6-5 with TRBJ2-2; 11 positions agree with TRBD2. The V and J ends lost 7 bases and 4 bases, in that order; junction bases with no gene match: 5. CDR1 is MNHEY, CDR2 SVGAGI, per germline. This CDR3 contains 15 residues. CDR3 sequence: CASTKLAGATGELFF. The CDR3 nucleotides are TGTGCCAGCACAAAACTAGCGGGAGCCACCGGGGAGCTGTTTTTT.

This clone counts as medium-sized (0.01 to 0.1%). The chain carries TRBV21-1 and TRBJ2-7. TRBV21-1 is recorded as a pseudogene. The CDR3 is 13 residues long. CDR3 sequence: CASSKGQGREQYV. The CDR3 region has the DNA TGTGCCAGCAGCAAAGGGCAGGGACGCGAGCAGTACGTC.

The chain has TRBV2 and TRBJ2-7; D may be TRBD1 or TRBD2 (5 bases each). The germline CDR1 and CDR2 sequences are SNHLY and FYNNEI. V was pared by 6 bases and J by 3 bases, with 15 bases between. This CDR3 comprises 14 residues. CDR3 amino acids: CASSRAPGGYEQYV. The CDR3 coding sequence is TGTGCCAGCAGCCGGGCCCCTGGGGGCTACGAGCAGTACGTC.

The V call is TRBV12-5, the J call TRBJ2-3; TRBD2 matches at 12 bases. The trim removed 7 bases at V and 6 bases at J, leaving 8 bases unmatched. CDR1 is LGHNT and CDR2 is FRNRAP in the germline V gene. The length of the CDR3 is 15 residues. CDR3 in amino acids: CASDSTSGRTDTQYF. The CDR3 region has the DNA TGTGCTAGTGACTCGACTAGCGGGAGAACGGATACGCAGTATTTT.

V and J are TRBV30 and TRBJ2-3; D might be TRBD2 (5 bases). This CDR3 has 14 residues. Trimming took 5 bases from V and 0 from J, leaving 12 bases between them. Germline lookup yields CDR1 GTSNPN and CDR2 SVGIG (reference sequence). The CDR3 reads CAWERVASTDTQYF. Written as DNA, the CDR3 is TGTGCCTGGGAGAGGGTAGCCAGCACAGATACGCAGTATTTT.

The rearrangement joins TRBV29-1 to TRBJ1-1, with TRBD1 matching 7 bases. V lost 3 bases to trimming and J lost 0 bases; unmatched junction nucleotides: 4. CDR1 SQVTM and CDR2 ANQGSEA come from the germline V gene. The CDR3 has 14 amino acids. The CDR3 loop reads CSVEKTGMNTEAFF. The CDR3 DNA is TGCAGCGTTGAGAAGACAGGGATGAACACTGAAGCTTTCTTT.

The chain joins TRBV30 to TRBJ2-5; 10 nucleotides match TRBD2. The CDR3 runs to 13 residues. CDR1 and CDR2 (germline): GTSNPN, SVGIG (reference sequence). Trimming removed 5 bases from V and 10 bases from J; junction bases left unmatched: 10. CDR3 in amino acids: CAWGLAVRRIQYF. The CDR3 DNA is TGTGCCTGGGGACTAGCGGTGAGGAGAATCCAGTACTTC.

The rearrangement uses TRBV5-4 and TRBJ1-1; 9 bases are shared with TRBD1. This CDR3 has 15 residues. Germline V gene lookup returns CDR1 SGHNT and CDR2 YYREEE (reference sequence). The trim removed 9 bases at V and 3 bases at J, leaving 12 bases unmatched. CDR3 DNA: TGTGCCACCTATACAGGGGGCGCTTGGGACACTGAAGCTTTCTTT. Amino acid sequence: CATYTGGAWDTEAFF.

V usage is TRBV9 and J usage is TRBJ2-7; D call uncertain. Trimming stripped 4 bases from V and 0 bases from J, with 11 bases between. There are 14 residues in the CDR3. The germline gives CDR1 SGDLS, CDR2 YYNGEE. The CDR3 DNA is TGTGCCAGCAGCTCCAGGACCGGCTCCTACGAGCAGTACTTC. This translates into CASSSRTGSYEQYF. The full variable domain, with the rest looked up from reference TRBV9 and TRBJ2-7, is DSGVTQTPKHLITATGQRVTLRCSPRSGDLSVYWYQQSLDQGLQFLIQYYNGEERAKGNILERFSAQQFPDLHSELNLSSLELGDSALYFCASSSRTGSYEQYFGPGTRLTVT.

This clone was counted between two and nine times. The chain is built from TRBV7-9 and TRBJ2-7; D ambiguous. Deletions cut 1 base from V and 2 bases from J, with 12 bases between. This CDR3 contains 15 residues. Germline V CDR1 and CDR2: SEHNR, FQNEAQ (reference sequence). The CDR3 sequence is CASSLVGVPTYEQYF. Written as DNA, the CDR3 is TGTGCCAGCAGCTTAGTTGGGGTTCCAACCTACGAGCAGTACTTC.

The rearrangement links TRBV5-8 to TRBJ2-6, with D possibly being TRBD1 (5 bases). The length of the CDR3 is 19 residues. Trimming removed 4 bases from V and 0 bases from J, with 20 bases in between. Germline V lookup: CDR1 SGHTS, CDR2 YDEGEE. The CDR3 loop reads CASSAPRQGPLSGANVLTF. CDR3 nucleotides: TGTGCCAGCAGCGCGCCTCGGCAGGGTCCCCTCTCTGGGGCCAACGTCCTGACTTTC.

V and J are TRBV6-5 and TRBJ2-2; D may be TRBD1 or TRBD2 (5 bases each). There are 13 residues in the CDR3. Germline-derived CDR1 and CDR2 are MNHEY and SVGAGI. V lost 7 bases, J lost 7 bases, and 13 bases lay in between. The CDR3 bases are TGTGCCAGCACCTACGGGACGGGCGGGGAGCTGTTTTTT. This gives the protein CASTYGTGGELFF.

The genes are TRBV7-9 and TRBJ2-1, with 14 positions matching TRBD2. This CDR3 has 14 residues. Germline loops: CDR1 SEHNR, CDR2 FQNEAQ (reference sequence). Losses at the gene ends were 8 bases for V and 5 bases for J; bases not matched to a gene: 2. In DNA form, the CDR3 reads TGTGCCAGCCGGGGACTAGCGGGAGACAATGAGCAGTTCTTC. The encoded protein is CASRGLAGDNEQFF.

This chain uses TRBV27 with TRBJ1-1; 9 nucleotides line up with TRBD1. J gave up 5 bases and V 3 bases, and 7 bases lay outside the gene matches. The CDR3 totals 15 residues. Germline V gene data show CDR1 as MNHEY and CDR2 as SMNVEV (reference sequence). The CDR3 region is CASSFPGQGKTEAFF. CDR3 in DNA: TGTGCCAGCAGTTTCCCGGGACAGGGTAAAACTGAAGCTTTCTTT.

The chain is built from TRBV2 and TRBJ2-7; D gene ambiguous. Germline CDR1 SNHLY, CDR2 FYNNEI. V was clipped by 6 bases and J by 6 bases, with 18 bases between them. The CDR3 runs to 14 residues. CDR3 in DNA: TGTGCCAGCAGCGAACAGCTCCCGGGTCGCGAGCAGTACTTC. It encodes CASSEQLPGREQYF.

The chain recombines TRBV28 with TRBJ1-4; D remains ambiguous. The CDR3 is 12 residues long. The V end was cut by 3 bases, the J end by 6 bases, with 5 bases between. The V gene's germline CDR1 is MDHEN and CDR2 SYDVKM. The CDR3 reads CASSFSDEKLFF. DNA for the CDR3: TGTGCCAGCAGTTTCTCAGATGAAAAACTGTTTTTT. Full variable domain (outside the CDR3, taken from reference TRBV28 and TRBJ1-4): DVKVTQSSRYLVKRTGEKVFLECVQDMDHENMFWYRQDPGLGLRLIYFSYDVKMKEKGDIPEGYSVSREKKERFSLILESASTNQTSMYLCASSFSDEKLFFGSGTQLSVL.